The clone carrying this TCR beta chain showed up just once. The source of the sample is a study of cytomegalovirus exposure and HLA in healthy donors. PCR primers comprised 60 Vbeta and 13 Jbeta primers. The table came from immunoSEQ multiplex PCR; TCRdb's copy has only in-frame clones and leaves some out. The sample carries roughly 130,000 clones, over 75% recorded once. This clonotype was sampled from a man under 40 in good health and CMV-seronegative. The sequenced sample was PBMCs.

The CDR3: CASSLDRDNEQFF. The CDR3 bases are TGTGCCAGCAGCTTAGACAGGGACAATGAGCAGTTCTTC. The gene calls are TRBV7-2 and TRBJ2-1, with D possibly TRBD1 on 6 matching bases. The length of the CDR3 is 13 residues. Deletions cut 1 base from V and 5 bases from J, with 6 bases between. Germline V lookup: CDR1 SGHTA, CDR2 FQGNSA.